This TCR beta chain was identified in a study of shared clonotypes between healthy human individuals. Overall study context: Donor composition was a couple of women and a few men, aged 18 to 49. Findings and limits, study-wide: Researchers sampled only blood; tissue repertoires likely differ.

Germline assignment: CDR1 SQVTM and CDR2 ANQGSEA. The CDR3 totals 12 residues. Deletions cut 7 bases from V and 3 bases from J, with 13 bases between. Naive-designated CD8 cells lacked CD45RO, were positively enriched for CCR7, and omitted terminally differentiated effector memory CD45RA+ cells. Profiling relied on immunoSEQ multiplex PCR, and the TCRdb table lists in-frame clones only, not all of them. The sample carries hundreds of thousands of clones, roughly 98% recorded once. Comments on this clone: Its antigen is as yet unknown. At the DNA level, this CDR3 is encoded by other sequences in the same sample as well.

This receptor was taken from a man younger than 45 in good health. Source material: naive CD8+ T cells sorted from blood. J is TRBJ2-7 and V is TRBV29-1; no definite D call. The CDR3 region has the DNA TGCAGCGCAAGCGACGGAGACTACGAGCAGTACTTC. Its translation is CSASDGDYEQYF.